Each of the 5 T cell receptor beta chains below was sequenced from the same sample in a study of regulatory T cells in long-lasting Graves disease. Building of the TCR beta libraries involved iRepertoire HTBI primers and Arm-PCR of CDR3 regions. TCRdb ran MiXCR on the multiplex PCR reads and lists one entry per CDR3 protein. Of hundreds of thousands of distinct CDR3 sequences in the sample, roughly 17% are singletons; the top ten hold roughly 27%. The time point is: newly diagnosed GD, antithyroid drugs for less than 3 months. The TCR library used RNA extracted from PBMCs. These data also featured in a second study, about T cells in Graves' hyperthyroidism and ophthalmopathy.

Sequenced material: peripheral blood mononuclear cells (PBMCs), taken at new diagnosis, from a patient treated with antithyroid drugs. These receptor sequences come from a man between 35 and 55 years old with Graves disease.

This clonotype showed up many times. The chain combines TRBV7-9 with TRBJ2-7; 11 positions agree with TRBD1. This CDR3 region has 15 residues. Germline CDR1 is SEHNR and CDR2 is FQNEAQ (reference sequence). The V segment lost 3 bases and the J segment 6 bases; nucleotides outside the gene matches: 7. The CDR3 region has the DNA TGTGCCAGCAGCTTGGACAGGGGGCCCACGAGCGAGCAGTACTTC. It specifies CASSLDRGPTSEQYF.

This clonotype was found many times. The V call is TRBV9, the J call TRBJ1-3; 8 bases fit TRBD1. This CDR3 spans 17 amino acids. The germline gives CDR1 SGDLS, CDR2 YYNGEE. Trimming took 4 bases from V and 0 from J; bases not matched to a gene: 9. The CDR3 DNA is TGTGCCAGCAGCCTCGGGACAGGAAAATACTCTGGAAACACCATATATTTT. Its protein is CASSLGTGKYSGNTIYF.

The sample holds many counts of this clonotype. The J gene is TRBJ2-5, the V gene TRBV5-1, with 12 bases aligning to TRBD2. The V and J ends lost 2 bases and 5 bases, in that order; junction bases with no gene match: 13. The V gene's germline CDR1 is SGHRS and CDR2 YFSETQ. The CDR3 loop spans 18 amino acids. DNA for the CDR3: TGCGCCAGCAGCTTTGACACTAGCGGGGGGCCTGAAGGGGAGACCCAGTACTTC. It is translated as CASSFDTSGGPEGETQYF.

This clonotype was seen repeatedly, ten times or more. The CDR3 here is CASSREGWGTEAFF. The CDR3 DNA sequence: TGTGCCAGCAGTAGGGAGGGGTGGGGCACTGAAGCTTTCTTT. The rearrangement uses TRBV9 and TRBJ1-1; possibly TRBD1 for D (5 bases). Germline V gives CDR1 SGDLS, CDR2 YYNGEE. This CDR3 region has 14 residues. Trimming stripped 5 bases from V and 4 bases from J, with 15 bases between. The variable domain in full, completed from reference TRBV9 and TRBJ1-1, reads DSGVTQTPKHLITATGQRVTLRCSPRSGDLSVYWYQQSLDQGLQFLIQYYNGEERAKGNILERFSAQQFPDLHSELNLSSLELGDSALYFCASSREGWGTEAFFGQGTRLTVV.

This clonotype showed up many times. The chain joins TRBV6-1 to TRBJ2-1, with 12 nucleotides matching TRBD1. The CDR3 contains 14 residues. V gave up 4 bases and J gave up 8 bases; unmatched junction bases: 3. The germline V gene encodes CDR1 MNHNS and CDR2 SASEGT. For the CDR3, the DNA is TGTGCCAGCAGTGCCGGGACAGGGGGCGATGAGCAGTTCTTC. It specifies CASSAGTGGDEQFF.